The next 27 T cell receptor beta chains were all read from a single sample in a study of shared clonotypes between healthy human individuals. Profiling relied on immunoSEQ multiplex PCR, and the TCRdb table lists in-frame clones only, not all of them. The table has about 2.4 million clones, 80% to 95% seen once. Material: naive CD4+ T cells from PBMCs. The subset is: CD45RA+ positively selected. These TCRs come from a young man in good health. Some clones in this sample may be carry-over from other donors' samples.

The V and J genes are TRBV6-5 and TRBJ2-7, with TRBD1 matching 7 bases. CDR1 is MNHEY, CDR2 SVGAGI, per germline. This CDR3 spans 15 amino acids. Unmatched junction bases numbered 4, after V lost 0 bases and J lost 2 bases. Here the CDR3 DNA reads TGTGCCAGCAGTTACTCGTTACAGGGGCCCTACGAGCAGTACTTC. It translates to CASSYSLQGPYEQYF.

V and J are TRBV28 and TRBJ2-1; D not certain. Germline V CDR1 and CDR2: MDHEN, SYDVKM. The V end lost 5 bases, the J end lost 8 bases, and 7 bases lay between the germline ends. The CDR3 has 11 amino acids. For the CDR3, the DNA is TGTGCCAGCAGTAACAGATATGAGCAGTTCTTC. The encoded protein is CASSNRYEQFF.

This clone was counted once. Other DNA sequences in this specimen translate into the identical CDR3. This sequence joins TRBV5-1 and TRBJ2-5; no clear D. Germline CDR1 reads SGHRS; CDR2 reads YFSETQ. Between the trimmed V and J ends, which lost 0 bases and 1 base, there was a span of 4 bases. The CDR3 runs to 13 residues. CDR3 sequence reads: CASSLVSQETQYF. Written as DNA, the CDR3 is TGCGCCAGCAGCTTGGTCAGCCAAGAGACCCAGTACTTC. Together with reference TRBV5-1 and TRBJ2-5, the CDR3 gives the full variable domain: KAGVTQTPRYLIKTRGQQVTLSCSPISGHRSVSWYQQTPGQGLQFLFEYFSETQRNKGNFPGRFSGRQFSNSRSEMNVSTLELGDSALYLCASSLVSQETQYFGPGTRLLVL.

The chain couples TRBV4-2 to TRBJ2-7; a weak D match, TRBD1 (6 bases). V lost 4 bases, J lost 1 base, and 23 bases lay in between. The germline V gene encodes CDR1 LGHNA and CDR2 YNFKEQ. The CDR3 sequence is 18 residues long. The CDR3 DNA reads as TGTGCCAGCAGCCCATCAGTGGGGGCCCCGGCCCCATCCTACGAGCAGTACTTC. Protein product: CASSPSVGAPAPSYEQYF.

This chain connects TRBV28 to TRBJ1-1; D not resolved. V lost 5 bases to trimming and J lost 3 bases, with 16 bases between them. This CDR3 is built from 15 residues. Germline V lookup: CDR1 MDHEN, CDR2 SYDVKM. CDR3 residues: CASSEHSPPDTEAFF. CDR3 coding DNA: TGTGCCAGCAGTGAGCATAGCCCCCCAGACACTGAAGCTTTCTTT.

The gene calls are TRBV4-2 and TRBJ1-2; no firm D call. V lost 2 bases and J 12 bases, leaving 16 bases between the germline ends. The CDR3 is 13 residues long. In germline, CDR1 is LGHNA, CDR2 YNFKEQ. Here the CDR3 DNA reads TGTGCCAGCAGCCAACGGGAGACGCCGGTTCACACCTTC. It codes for CASSQRETPVHTF.

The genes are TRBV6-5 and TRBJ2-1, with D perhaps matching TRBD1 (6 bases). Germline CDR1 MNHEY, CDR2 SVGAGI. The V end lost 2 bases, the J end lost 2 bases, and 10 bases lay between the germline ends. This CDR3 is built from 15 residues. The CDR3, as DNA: TGTGCCAGCAGTTACAGACAGGTCACCTACAATGAGCAGTTCTTC. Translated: CASSYRQVTYNEQFF.

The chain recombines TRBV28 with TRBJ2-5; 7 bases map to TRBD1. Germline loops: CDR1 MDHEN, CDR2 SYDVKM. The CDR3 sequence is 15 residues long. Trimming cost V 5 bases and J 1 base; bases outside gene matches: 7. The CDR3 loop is CASSTPWDSQETQYF. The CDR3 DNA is TGTGCCAGCAGTACACCCTGGGACAGCCAAGAGACCCAGTACTTC.

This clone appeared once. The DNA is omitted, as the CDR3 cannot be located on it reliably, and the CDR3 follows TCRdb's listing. The chain's CDR3 is CSVGGGNF. The gene calls are TRBV29-1 and TRBJ2-5; the listed D gene, TRBD2, was not tested against the DNA. The germline CDR1 and CDR2 sequences are SQVTM and ANQGSEA. 8 amino acids form the CDR3, both terminal residues included.

CDR3 protein: CASSSRTGGDYGYTF. CDR3 bases: TGTGCCAGCAGTTCGAGGACAGGGGGCGACTATGGCTACACCTTC. The V call is TRBV27, the J call TRBJ1-2; 11 nucleotides agree with TRBD1. The trim removed 4 bases at V and 3 bases at J, leaving 4 bases unmatched. The germline gives CDR1 MNHEY, CDR2 SMNVEV (reference sequence). The CDR3 is 15 residues long.

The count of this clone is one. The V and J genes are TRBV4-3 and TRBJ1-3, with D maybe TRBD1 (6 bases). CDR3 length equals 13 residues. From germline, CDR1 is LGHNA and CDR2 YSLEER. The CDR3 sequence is CAARGGTGNTIYF. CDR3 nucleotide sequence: TGCGCGGCTAGGGGGGGTACTGGAAACACCATATATTTT.

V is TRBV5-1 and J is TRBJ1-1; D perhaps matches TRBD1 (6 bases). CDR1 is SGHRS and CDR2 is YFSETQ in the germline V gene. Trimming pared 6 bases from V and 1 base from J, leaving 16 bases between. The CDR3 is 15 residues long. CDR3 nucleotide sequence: TGCGCCAGCACCCCAAGCGGAGGGGGGAACACTGAAGCTTTCTTT. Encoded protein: CASTPSGGGNTEAFF.

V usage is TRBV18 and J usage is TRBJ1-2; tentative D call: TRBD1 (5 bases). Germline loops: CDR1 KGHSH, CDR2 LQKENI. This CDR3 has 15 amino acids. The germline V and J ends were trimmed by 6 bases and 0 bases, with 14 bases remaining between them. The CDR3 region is CASSPTTDANYGYTF. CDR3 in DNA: TGTGCCAGCTCGCCGACGACAGACGCTAACTATGGCTACACCTTC. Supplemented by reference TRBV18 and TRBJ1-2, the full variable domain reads NAGVMQNPRHLVRRRGQEARLRCSPMKGHSHVYWYRQLPEEGLKFMVYLQKENIIDESGMPKERFSAEFPKEGPSILRIQQVVRGDSAAYFCASSPTTDANYGYTFGSGTRLTVV.

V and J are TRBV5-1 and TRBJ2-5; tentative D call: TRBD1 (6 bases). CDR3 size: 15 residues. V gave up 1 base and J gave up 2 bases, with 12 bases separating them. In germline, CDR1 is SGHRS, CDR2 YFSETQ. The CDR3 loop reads CASSLFGTTQETQYF. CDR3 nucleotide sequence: TGCGCCAGCAGCTTGTTCGGGACAACACAAGAGACCCAGTACTTC.

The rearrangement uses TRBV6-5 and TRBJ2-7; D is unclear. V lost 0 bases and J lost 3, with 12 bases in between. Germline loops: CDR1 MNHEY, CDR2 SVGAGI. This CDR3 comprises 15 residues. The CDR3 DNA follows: TGTGCCAGCAGTTACTCGAGTGCTTTCGGCTACGAGCAGTACTTC. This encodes CASSYSSAFGYEQYF.

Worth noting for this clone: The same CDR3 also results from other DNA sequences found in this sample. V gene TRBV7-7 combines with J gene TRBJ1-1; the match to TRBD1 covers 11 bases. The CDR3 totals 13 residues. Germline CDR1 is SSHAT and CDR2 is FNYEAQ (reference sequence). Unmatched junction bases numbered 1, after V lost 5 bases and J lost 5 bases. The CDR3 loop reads CASSRDRGTEAFF. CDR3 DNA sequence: TGTGCCAGCAGCAGGGACAGGGGGACTGAAGCTTTCTTT.

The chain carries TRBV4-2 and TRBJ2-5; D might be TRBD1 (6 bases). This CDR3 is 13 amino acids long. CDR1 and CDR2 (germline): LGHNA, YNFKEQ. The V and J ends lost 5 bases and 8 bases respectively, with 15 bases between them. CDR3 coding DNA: TGTGCCAGCAGCTCCACAGGGATGCAAACCCAGTACTTC. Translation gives CASSSTGMQTQYF.

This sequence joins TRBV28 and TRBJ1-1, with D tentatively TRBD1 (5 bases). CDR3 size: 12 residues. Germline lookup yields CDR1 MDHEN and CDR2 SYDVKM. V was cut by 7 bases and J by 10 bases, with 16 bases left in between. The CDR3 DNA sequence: TGTGCCAGCAACGTACTAAGGGGTACAGCTTTCTTT. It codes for CASNVLRGTAFF.

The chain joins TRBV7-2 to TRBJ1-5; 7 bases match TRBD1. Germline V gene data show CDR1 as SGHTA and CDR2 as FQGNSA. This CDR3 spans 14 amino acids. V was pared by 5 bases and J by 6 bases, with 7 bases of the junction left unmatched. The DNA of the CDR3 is TGTGCCAGCAGCCCCACAGGGGCGCTTCAGCCCCAGCATTTT. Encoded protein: CASSPTGALQPQHF.

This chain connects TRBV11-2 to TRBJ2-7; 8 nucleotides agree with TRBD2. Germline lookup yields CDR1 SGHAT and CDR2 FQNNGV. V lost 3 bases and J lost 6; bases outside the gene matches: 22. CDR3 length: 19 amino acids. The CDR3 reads CASSFPLGSGSHYLGEQYF. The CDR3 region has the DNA TGTGCCAGCAGCTTCCCCTTGGGGAGCGGGAGCCACTATTTGGGCGAGCAGTACTTC.

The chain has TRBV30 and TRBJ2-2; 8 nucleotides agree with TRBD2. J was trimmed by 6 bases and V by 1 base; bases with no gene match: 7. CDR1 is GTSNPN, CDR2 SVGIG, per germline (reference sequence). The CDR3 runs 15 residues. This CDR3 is CAWSDGVAGSGELFF. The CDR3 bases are TGTGCCTGGAGTGACGGAGTAGCGGGATCCGGGGAGCTGTTTTTT.

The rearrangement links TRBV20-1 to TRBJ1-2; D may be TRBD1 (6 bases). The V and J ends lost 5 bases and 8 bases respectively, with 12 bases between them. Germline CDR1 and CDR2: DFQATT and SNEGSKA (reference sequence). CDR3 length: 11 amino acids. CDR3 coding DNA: TGCAGTGCTTTGGGGGGGCAAGGCTACACCTTC. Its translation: CSALGGQGYTF.

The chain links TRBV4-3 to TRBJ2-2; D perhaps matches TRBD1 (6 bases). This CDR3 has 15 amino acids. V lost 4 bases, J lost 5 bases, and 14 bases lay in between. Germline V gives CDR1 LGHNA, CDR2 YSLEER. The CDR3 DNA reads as TGCGCCAGCAGCCGAGGGGCACAGGGTACCGGGGAGCTGTTTTTT. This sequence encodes CASSRGAQGTGELFF.

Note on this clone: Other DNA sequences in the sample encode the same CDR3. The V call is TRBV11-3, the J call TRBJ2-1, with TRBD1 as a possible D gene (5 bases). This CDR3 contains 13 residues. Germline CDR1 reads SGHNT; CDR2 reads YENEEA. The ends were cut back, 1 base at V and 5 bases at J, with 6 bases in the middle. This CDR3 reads CASSLGQHNEQFF. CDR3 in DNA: TGTGCCAGCAGCTTAGGACAGCACAATGAGCAGTTCTTC.

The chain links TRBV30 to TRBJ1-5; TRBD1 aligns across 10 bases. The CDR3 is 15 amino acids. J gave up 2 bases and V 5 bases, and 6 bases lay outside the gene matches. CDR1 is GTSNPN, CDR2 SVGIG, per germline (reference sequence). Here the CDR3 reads CAWGTGAGGNQPQHF. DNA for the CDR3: TGTGCCTGGGGGACAGGGGCCGGGGGCAATCAGCCCCAGCATTTT.

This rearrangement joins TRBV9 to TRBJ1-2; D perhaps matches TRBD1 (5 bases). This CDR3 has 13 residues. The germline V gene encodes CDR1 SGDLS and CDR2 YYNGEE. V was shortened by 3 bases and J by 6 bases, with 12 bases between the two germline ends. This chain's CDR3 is CASSAARVDGYTF. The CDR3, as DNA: TGTGCCAGCAGCGCGGCCAGGGTCGATGGCTACACCTTC.

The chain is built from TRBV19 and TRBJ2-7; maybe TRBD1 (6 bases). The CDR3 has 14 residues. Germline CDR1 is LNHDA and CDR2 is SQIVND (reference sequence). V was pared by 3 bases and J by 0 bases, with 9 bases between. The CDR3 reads CASSIDRSSYEQYF. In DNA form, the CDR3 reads TGTGCCAGTAGTATCGACAGGAGCTCCTACGAGCAGTACTTC.